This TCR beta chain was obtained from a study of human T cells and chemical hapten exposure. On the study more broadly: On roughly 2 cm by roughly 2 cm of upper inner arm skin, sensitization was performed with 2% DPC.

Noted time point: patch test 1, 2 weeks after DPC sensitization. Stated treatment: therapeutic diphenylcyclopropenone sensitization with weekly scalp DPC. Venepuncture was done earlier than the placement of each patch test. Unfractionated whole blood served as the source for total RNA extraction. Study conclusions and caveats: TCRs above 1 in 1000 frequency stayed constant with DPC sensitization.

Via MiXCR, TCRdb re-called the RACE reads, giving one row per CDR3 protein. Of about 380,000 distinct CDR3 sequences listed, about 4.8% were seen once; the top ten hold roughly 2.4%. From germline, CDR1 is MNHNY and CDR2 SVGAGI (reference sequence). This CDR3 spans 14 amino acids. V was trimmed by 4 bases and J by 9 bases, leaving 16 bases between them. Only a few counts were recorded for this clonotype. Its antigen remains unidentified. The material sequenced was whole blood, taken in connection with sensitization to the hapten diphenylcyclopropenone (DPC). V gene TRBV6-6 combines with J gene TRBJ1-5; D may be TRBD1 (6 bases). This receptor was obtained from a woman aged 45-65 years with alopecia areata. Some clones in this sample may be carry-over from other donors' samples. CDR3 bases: TGTGCCAGCAGTTCCCTCGTGGGGGGCCGGCCCCAGCATTTT. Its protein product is CASSSLVGGRPQHF.